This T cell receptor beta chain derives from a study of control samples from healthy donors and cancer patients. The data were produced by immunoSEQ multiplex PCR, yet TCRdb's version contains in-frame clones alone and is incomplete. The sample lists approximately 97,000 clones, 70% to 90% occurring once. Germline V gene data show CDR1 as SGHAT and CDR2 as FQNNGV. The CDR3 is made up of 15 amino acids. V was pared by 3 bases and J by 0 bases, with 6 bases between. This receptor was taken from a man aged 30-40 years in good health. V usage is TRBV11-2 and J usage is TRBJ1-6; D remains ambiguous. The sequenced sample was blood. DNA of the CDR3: TGTGCCAGCAGCTTGGCCAGCTCCTATAATTCACCCCTCCACTTT. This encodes CASSLASSYNSPLHF.